The clone carrying this T cell receptor beta chain appeared a few times. Each CDR3 protein gets one entry after TCRdb re-called the multiplex PCR reads with MiXCR. The table includes fewer than 250,000 distinct CDR3 sequences, 32% detected once. The sample belongs to a study of breast tumors, draining lymph nodes, adjacent tissues. Axillary draining lymph nodes of breast cancer patients supplied the node samples. The length of the CDR3 is 14 residues. Trimming shortened V by 0 bases and J by 5 bases, and 7 bases separated the two germline ends. Per germline, CDR1 WNHNN and CDR2 SYGVQD (reference sequence).

Sequencing input: axillary lymph node tissue. The genes are TRBV10-1 and TRBJ2-2; D ambiguous. The receptor's source is a female donor with breast cancer. Some clones in this sample may be carry-over from other donors' samples. CDR3 sequence (DNA): TGCGCCAGCAGTGAGTCAGGCAGGACCGGGGAGCTGTTTTTT. Translated: CASSESGRTGELFF.